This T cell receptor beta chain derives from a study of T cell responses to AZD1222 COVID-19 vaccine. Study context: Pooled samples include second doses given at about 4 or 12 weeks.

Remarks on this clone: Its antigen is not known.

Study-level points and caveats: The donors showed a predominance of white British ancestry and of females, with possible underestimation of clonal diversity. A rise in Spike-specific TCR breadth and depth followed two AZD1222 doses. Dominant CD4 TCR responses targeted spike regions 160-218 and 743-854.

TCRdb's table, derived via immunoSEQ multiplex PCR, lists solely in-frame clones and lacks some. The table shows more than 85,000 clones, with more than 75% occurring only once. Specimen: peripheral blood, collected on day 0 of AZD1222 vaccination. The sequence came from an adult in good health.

The CDR3 region has the DNA TGTGCCAGCAGTTCGGGACAGGGGGGCTACTTCTATGGCTACACCTTC. This translates into CASSSGQGGYFYGYTF. The chain uses TRBV7-6 and TRBJ1-2, with 11 bases fitting TRBD1. Germline loops: CDR1 SGHVS, CDR2 FNYEAQ. J lost 4 bases, V lost 6 bases, and 10 bases had no gene match. The CDR3 loop spans 16 amino acids.